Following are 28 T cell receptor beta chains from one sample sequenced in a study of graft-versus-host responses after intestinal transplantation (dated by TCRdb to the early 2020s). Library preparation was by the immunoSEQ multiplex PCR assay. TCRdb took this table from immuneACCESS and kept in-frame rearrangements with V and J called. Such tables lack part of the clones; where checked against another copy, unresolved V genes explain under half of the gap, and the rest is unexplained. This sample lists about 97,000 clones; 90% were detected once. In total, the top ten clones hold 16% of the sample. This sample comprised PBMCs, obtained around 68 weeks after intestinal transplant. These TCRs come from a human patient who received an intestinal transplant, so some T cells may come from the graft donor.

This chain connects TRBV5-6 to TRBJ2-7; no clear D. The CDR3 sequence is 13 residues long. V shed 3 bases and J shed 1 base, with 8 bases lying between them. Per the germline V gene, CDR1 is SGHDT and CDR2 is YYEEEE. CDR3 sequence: CASSWQGSYEQYF. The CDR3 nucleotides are TGTGCCAGCAGCTGGCAAGGGTCCTACGAGCAGTACTTC.

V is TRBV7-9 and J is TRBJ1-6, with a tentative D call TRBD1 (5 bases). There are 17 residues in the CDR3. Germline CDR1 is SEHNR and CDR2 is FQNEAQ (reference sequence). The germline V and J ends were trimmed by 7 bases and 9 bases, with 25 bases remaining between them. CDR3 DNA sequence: TGTGCCAGCACCAACCTAAGTAGGGCGCCGGGGGGTTCACCCCTCCACTTT. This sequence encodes CASTNLSRAPGGSPLHF.

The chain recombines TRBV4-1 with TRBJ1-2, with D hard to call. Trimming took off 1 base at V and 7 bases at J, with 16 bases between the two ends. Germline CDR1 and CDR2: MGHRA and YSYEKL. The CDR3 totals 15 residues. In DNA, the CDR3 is TGCGCCAGCAGCCAAGCTAGTCCAAGGGATCCTGGCTACACCTTC. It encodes CASSQASPRDPGYTF.

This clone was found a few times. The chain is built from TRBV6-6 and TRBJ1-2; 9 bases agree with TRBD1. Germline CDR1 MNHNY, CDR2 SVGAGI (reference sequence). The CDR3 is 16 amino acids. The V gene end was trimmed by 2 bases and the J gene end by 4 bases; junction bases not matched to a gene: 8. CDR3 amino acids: CASSYRTGAAFYGYTF. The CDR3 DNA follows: TGTGCCAGCAGTTACCGGACAGGGGCGGCCTTCTATGGCTACACCTTC.

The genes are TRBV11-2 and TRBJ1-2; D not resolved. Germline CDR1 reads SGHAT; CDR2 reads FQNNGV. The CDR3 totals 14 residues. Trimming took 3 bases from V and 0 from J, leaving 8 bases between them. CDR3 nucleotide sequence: TGTGCCAGCAGCTTGGGCAGTTCTAACTATGGCTACACCTTC. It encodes CASSLGSSNYGYTF. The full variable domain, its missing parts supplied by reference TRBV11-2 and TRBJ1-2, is EAGVAQSPRYKIIEKRQSVAFWCNPISGHATLYWYQQILGQGPKLLIQFQNNGVVDDSQLPKDRFSAERLKGVDSTLKIQPAKLEDSAVYLCASSLGSSNYGYTFGSGTRLTVV.

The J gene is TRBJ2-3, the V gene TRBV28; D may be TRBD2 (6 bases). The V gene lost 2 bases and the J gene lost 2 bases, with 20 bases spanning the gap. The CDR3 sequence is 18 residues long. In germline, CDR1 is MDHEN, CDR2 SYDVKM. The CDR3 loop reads CASSLGGSRGWDTDTQYF. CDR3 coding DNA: TGTGCCAGCAGTTTAGGAGGGAGTCGGGGTTGGGACACAGATACGCAGTATTTT.

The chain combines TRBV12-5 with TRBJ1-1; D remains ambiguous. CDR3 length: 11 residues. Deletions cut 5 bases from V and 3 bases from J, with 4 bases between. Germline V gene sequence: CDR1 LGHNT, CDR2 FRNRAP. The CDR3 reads CASGPYTEAFF. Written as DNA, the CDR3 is TGTGCTAGTGGTCCATACACTGAAGCTTTCTTT.

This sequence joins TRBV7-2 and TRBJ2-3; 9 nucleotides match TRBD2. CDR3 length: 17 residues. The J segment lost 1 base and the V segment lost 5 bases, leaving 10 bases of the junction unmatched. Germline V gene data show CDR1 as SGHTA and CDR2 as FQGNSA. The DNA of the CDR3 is TGTGCCAGCAGCAAACGGGCGGGGGGGGCCGGCACAGATACGCAGTATTTT. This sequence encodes CASSKRAGGAGTDTQYF.

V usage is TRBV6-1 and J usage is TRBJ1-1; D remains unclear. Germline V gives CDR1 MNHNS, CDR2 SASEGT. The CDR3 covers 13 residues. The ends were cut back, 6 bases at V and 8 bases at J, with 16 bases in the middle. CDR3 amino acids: CASRPSGSREAFF. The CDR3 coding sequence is TGTGCCAGCAGGCCGTCGGGGTCCAGGGAAGCTTTCTTT.

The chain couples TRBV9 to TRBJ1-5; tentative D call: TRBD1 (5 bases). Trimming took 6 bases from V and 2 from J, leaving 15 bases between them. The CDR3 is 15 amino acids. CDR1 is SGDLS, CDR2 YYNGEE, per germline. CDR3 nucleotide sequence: TGTGCCAGCACCAAGGGACCCAGTGGCAATCAGCCCCAGCATTTT. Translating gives CASTKGPSGNQPQHF.

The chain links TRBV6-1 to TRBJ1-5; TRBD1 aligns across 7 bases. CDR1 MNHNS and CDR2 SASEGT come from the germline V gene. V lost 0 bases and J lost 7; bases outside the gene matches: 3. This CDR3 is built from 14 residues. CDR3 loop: CASSEAGGAQPQHF. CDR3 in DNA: TGTGCCAGCAGTGAAGCAGGGGGCGCGCAGCCCCAGCATTTT.

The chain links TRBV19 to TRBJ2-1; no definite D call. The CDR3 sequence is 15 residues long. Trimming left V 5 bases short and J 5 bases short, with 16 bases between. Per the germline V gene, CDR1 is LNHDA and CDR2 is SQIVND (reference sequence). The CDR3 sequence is CASSPSYRVNNEQFF. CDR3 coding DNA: TGTGCCAGTAGTCCCAGCTACCGGGTTAACAATGAGCAGTTCTTC.

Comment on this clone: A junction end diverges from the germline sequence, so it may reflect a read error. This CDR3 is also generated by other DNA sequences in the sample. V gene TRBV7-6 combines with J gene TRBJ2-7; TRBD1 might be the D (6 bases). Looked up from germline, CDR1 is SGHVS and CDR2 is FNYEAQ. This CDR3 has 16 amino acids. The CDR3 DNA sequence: TGCGCCAGCAGCTTAAAAGGGGGTAGGGGGTCCTACGAGCAGTACTTC. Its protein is CASSLKGGRGSYEQYF.

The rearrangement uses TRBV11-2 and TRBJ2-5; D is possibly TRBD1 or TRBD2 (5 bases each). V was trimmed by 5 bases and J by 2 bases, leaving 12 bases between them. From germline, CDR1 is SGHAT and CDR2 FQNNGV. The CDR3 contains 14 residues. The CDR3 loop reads CASSPGTAQETQYF. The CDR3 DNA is TGTGCCAGCAGCCCGGGGACGGCTCAAGAGACCCAGTACTTC.

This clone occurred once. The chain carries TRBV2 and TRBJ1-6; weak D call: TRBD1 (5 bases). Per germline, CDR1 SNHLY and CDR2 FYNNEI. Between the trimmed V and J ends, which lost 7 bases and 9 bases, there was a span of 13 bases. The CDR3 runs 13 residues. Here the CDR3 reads CASNRERGSPLHF. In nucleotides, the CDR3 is TGTGCCAGCAATAGGGAGAGGGGTTCACCCCTCCACTTT. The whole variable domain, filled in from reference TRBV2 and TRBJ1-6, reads EPEVTQTPSHQVTQMGQEVILRCVPISNHLYFYWYRQILGQKVEFLVSFYNNEISEKSEIFDDQFSVERPDGSNFTLKIRSTKLEDSAMYFCASNRERGSPLHFGNGTRLTVT.

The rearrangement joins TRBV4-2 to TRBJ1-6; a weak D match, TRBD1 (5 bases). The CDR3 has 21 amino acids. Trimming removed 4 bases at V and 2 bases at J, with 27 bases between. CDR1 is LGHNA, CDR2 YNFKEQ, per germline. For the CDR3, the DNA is TGTGCCAGCAGCCTTCGGACACACGCTATTCAAAAGCTCGCCTATAATTCACCCCTCCACTTT. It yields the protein CASSLRTHAIQKLAYNSPLHF.

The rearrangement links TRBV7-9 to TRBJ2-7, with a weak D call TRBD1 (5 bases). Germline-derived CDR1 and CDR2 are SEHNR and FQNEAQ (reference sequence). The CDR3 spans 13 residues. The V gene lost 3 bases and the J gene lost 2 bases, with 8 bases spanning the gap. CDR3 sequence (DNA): TGTGCCAGCAGCTTGGACACAGCCTACGAGCAGTACTTC. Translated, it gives CASSLDTAYEQYF.

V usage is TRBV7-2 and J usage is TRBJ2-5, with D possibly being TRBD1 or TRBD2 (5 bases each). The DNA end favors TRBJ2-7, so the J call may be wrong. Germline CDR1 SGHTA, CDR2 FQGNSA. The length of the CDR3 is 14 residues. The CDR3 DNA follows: TGTGCCAGCAGCTTATTGAGGGACCCCTACGAGCAGTACTTC. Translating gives CASSLLRDPYEQYF.

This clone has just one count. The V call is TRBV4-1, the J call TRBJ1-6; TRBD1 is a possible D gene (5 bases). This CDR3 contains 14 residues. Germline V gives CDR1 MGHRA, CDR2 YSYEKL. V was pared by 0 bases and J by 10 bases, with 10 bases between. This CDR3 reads CASSQEVGVSPLHF. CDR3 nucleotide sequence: TGCGCCAGCAGCCAAGAGGTGGGGGTATCACCCCTCCACTTT.

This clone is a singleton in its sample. The CDR3: CASSSRGGGYTF. As DNA, the CDR3 is TGTGCCAGCAGCTCCAGGGGTGGCGGCTACACCTTC. The rearrangement links TRBV7-9 to TRBJ1-2, with D maybe TRBD1 (6 bases). Trimming stripped 4 bases from V and 8 bases from J, with 11 bases between. Per germline, CDR1 SEHNR and CDR2 FQNEAQ (reference sequence). The CDR3 is 12 amino acids. Complete variable domain (other parts from reference TRBV7-9 and TRBJ1-2): DTGVSQNPRHKITKRGQNVTFRCDPISEHNRLYWYRQTLGQGPEFLTYFQNEAQLEKSRLLSDRFSAERPKGSFSTLEIQRTEQGDSAMYLCASSSRGGGYTFGSGTRLTVV.

The DNA of the CDR3 is TGTGCCAGCAGCTTAGAGGGGGACGGGCACTACGAGCAGTACTTC. The encoded protein is CASSLEGDGHYEQYF. The chain combines TRBV13 with TRBJ2-7; a weak D match, TRBD1 (6 bases). Per the germline V gene, CDR1 is PRHDT and CDR2 is FYEKMQ (reference sequence). Trimming took 1 base from V and 3 from J, leaving 13 bases between them. The CDR3 spans 15 residues.

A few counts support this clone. The CDR3 nucleotides are TGTGCCAGCAGTGAAGTTGGCGGGGGCTACAATGAGCAGTTCTTC. Translation gives CASSEVGGGYNEQFF. The genes are TRBV6-1 and TRBJ2-1; TRBD2 matches 7 bases. The CDR3 runs 15 residues. V shed 1 base and J 3 bases; nucleotides not matched to a gene: 3. CDR1 and CDR2 (germline): MNHNS, SASEGT.

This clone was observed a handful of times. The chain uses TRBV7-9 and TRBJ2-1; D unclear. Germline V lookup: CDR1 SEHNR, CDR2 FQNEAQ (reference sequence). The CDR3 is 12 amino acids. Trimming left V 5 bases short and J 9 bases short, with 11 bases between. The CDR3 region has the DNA TGTGCCAGCAGCAGGGCCGGTGGTGAGCAGTTCTTC. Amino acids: CASSRAGGEQFF.

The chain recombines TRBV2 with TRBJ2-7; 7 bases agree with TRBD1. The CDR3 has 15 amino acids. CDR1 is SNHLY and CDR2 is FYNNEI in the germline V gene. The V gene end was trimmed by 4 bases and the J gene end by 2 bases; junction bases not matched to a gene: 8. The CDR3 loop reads CASSGGAGGPYEQYF. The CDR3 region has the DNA TGTGCCAGCAGTGGAGGGGCAGGGGGACCCTACGAGCAGTACTTC.

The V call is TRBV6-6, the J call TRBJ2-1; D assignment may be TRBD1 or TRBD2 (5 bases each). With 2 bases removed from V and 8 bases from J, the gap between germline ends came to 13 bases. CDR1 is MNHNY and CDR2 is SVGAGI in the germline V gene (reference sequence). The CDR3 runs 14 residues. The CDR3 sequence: CASSYQTAGDEQFF. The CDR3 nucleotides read TGTGCCAGCAGTTACCAGACAGCCGGGGATGAGCAGTTCTTC.

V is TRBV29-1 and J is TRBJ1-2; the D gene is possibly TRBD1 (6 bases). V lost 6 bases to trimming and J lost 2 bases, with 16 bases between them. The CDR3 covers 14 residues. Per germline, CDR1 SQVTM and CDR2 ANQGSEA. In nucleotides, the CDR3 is TGCAGCGTGGTCCATGGACAGTTAAACTATGGCTACACCTTC. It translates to CSVVHGQLNYGYTF.

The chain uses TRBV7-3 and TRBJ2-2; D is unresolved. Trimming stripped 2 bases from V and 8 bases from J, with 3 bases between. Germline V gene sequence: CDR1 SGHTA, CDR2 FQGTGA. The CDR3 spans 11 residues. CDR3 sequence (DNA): TGTGCCAGCAGCTTAGCGGGGGAGCTGTTTTTT. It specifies CASSLAGELFF.

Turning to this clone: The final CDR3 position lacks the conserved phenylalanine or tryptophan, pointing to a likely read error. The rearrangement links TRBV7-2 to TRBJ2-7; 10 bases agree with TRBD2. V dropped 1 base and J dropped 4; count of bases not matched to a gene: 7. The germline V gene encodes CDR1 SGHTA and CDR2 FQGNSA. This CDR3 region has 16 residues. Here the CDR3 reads CASSLGLAGGWYEQYL. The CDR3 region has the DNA TGTGCCAGCAGCTTAGGGTTAGCGGGGGGCTGGTACGAGCAGTACCTC.